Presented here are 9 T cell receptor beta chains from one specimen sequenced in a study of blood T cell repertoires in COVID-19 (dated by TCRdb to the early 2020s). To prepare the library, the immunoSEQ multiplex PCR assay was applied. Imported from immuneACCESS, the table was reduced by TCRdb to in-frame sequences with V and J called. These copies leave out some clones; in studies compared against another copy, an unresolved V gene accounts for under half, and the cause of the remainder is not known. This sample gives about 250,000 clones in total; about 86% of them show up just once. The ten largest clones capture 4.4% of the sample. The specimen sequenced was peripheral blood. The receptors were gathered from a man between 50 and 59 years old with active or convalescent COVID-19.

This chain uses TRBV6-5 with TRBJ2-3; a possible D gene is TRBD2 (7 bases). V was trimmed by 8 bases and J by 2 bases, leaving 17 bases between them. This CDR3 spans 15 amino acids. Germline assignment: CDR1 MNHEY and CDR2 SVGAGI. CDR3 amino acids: CASARGTILTDTQYF. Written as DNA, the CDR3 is TGTGCCAGCGCAAGGGGGACTATTCTCACAGATACGCAGTATTTT.

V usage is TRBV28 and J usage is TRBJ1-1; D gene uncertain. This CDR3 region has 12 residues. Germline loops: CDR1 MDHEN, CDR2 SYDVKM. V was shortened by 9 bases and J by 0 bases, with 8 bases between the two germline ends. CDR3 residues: CASQRVNTEAFF. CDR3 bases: TGTGCCAGTCAGAGGGTGAACACTGAAGCTTTCTTT.

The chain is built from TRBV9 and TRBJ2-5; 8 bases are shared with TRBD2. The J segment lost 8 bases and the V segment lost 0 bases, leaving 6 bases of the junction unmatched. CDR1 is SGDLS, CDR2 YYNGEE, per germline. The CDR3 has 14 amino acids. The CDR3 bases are TGTGCCAGCAGCGTAGGCGGCGGGGGGACAACCCAGTACTTC. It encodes CASSVGGGGTTQYF. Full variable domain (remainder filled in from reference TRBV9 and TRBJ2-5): DSGVTQTPKHLITATGQRVTLRCSPRSGDLSVYWYQQSLDQGLQFLIQYYNGEERAKGNILERFSAQQFPDLHSELNLSSLELGDSALYFCASSVGGGGTTQYFGPGTRLLVL.

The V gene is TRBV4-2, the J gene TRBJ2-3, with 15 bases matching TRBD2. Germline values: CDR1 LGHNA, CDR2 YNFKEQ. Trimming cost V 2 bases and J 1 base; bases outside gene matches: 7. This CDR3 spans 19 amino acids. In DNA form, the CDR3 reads TGTGCCAGCAGCCAACCGGGACTAGCGGGGGGTCGGGGCACAGATACGCAGTATTTT. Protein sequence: CASSQPGLAGGRGTDTQYF.

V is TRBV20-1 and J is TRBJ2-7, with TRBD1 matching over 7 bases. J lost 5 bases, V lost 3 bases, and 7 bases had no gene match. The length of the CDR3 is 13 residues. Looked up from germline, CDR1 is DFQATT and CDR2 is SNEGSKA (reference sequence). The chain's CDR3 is CSASYRGINEQYF. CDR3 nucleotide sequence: TGCAGTGCTAGTTACAGGGGCATAAACGAGCAGTACTTC.

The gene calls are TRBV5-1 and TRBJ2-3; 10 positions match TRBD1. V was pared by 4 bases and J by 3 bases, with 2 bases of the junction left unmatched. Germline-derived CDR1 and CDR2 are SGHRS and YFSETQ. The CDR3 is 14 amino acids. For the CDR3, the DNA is TGCGCCAGCAGCCAGGGACAGGGGACAGATACGCAGTATTTT. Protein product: CASSQGQGTDTQYF.

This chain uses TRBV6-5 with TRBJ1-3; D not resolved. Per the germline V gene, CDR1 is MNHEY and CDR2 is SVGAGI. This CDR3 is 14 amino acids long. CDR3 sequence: CASDLKGGGNTIYF. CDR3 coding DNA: TGTGCTTCGGACCTCAAGGGAGGTGGAAACACCATATATTTT.

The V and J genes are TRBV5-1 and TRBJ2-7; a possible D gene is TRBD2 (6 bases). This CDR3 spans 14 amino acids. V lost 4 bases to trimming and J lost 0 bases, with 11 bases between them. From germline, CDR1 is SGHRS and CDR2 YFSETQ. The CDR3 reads CASSLDGGSYEQYF. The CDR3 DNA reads TGCGCCAGCAGCCTTGACGGGGGCTCCTACGAGCAGTACTTC.

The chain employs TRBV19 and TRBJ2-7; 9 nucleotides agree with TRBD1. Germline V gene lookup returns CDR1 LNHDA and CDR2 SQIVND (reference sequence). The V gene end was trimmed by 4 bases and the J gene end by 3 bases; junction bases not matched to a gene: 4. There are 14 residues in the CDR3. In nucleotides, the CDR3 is TGTGCCAGTAGTACCTCGGGACAGGGCTACGAGCAGTACTTC. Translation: CASSTSGQGYEQYF.